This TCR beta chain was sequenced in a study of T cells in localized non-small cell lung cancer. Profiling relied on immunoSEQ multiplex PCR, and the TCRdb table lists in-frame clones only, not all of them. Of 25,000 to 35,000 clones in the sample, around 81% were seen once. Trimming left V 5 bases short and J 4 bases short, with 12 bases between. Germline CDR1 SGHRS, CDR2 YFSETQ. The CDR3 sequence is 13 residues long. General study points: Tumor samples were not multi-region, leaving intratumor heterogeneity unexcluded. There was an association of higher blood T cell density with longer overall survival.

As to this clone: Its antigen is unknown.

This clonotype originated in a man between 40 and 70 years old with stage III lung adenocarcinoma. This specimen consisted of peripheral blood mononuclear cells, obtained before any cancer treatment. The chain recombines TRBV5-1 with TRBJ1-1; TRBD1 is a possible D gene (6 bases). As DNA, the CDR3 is TGCGCCAGCAGAGCTGGGGGCCTCACTGAAGCTTTCTTT. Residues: CASRAGGLTEAFF.